Shown below are 20 T cell receptor beta chains from a single sample sequenced in a study of blood T cell repertoires in COVID-19. Sequencing used immunoSEQ multiplex PCR; TCRdb keeps in-frame clones, though not all of them. The data hold about 220,000 clones, with roughly 88% observed a single time. Source material: PBMCs or T cells enriched from blood (not recorded which). The receptors come from a woman between 40 and 50 years old with acute COVID-19.

The V and J genes are TRBV5-6 and TRBJ2-1; 9 nucleotides line up with TRBD2. Germline V gives CDR1 SGHDT, CDR2 YYEEEE. The CDR3 has 15 residues. The trim removed 1 base at V and 7 bases at J, leaving 6 bases unmatched. CDR3 amino acids: CASSLWLAGWNEQFF. Written as DNA, the CDR3 is TGTGCCAGCAGCTTGTGGCTAGCGGGGTGGAATGAGCAGTTCTTC.

This clone was observed a handful of times. The rearrangement joins TRBV7-2 to TRBJ2-2; 13 nucleotides match TRBD2. Germline-derived CDR1 and CDR2 are SGHTA and FQGNSA. This CDR3 region has 16 residues. V was pared by 4 bases and J by 7 bases, with 6 bases of the junction left unmatched. CDR3 amino acids: CASSSGTSGTFGELFF. The CDR3 nucleotides are TGTGCCAGCAGCTCAGGGACTAGCGGGACTTTCGGGGAGCTGTTTTTT.

This chain uses TRBV7-2 with TRBJ2-1, with 12 bases matching TRBD2. The CDR3 loop spans 15 amino acids. J lost 10 bases, V lost 1 base, and 5 bases had no gene match. The germline V gene encodes CDR1 SGHTA and CDR2 FQGNSA. CDR3 in amino acids: CASSLGLAGVKEQFF. The CDR3 region has the DNA TGTGCCAGCAGCTTAGGACTAGCGGGAGTGAAGGAGCAGTTCTTC.

This chain connects TRBV30 to TRBJ1-4; 9 bases align to TRBD1. J gave up 6 bases and V 5 bases, and 7 bases lay outside the gene matches. Per the germline V gene, CDR1 is GTSNPN and CDR2 is SVGIG (reference sequence). The CDR3 is made up of 14 amino acids. CDR3 coding DNA: TGTGCCTGGGGTACCGGGACAGGGTATGAAAAACTGTTTTTT. Translating it yields CAWGTGTGYEKLFF.

V gene TRBV5-1 combines with J gene TRBJ2-7; TRBD1 is a possible D gene (5 bases). Germline CDR1 reads SGHRS; CDR2 reads YFSETQ. V was trimmed by 4 bases and J by 6 bases, leaving 14 bases between them. The CDR3 has 13 amino acids. The chain's CDR3 is CASSPAGRGEQYF. CDR3 DNA sequence: TGCGCCAGCAGCCCCGCCGGAAGGGGCGAGCAGTACTTC.

V usage is TRBV15 and J usage is TRBJ1-4, with 8 positions matching TRBD1. V lost 5 bases and J lost 8; bases outside the gene matches: 10. Per the germline V gene, CDR1 is LNHNV and CDR2 is YYDKDF (reference sequence). The CDR3 loop spans 15 amino acids. The CDR3 reads CATSRDTGGGEKLFF. DNA of the CDR3: TGTGCCACCAGCCGGGATACAGGGGGAGGGGAAAAACTGTTTTTT.

V is TRBV6-2 or TRBV6-3 and J is TRBJ2-7; TRBD2 matches at 8 bases. Losses at the gene ends were 2 bases for V and 2 bases for J; bases not matched to a gene: 8. The CDR3 loop spans 16 amino acids. Germline CDR1 MNHEY, CDR2 SVGEGT. The CDR3, as DNA: TGTGCCAGCAGTTACCGGGTCGGGGGGGATGCCTACGAGCAGTACTTC. Encoded protein: CASSYRVGGDAYEQYF.

The chain is built from TRBV27 and TRBJ1-1; 7 bases are a match to TRBD1. This CDR3 contains 14 residues. Germline V gives CDR1 MNHEY, CDR2 SMNVEV (reference sequence). V shed 5 bases and J 7 bases; nucleotides not matched to a gene: 10. The CDR3: CASSVHRGSGEAFF. DNA for the CDR3: TGTGCCAGCAGTGTCCACAGGGGTTCCGGTGAAGCTTTCTTT.

The V call is TRBV2, the J call TRBJ1-5; D is uncertain. The CDR3 sequence is 15 residues long. Germline CDR1 and CDR2: SNHLY and FYNNEI. V was cut by 2 bases and J by 0 bases, with 8 bases left in between. The CDR3 DNA sequence: TGTGCCAGCAGTGAATTCAGTAATAGCAATCAGCCCCAGCATTTT. Its protein product is CASSEFSNSNQPQHF.

CDR3: CASSFPLPGQGVYEQYF. The DNA for the CDR3 is TGTGCCAGCAGCTTCCCCCTTCCGGGACAGGGGGTATACGAGCAGTACTTC. V and J are TRBV5-4 and TRBJ2-7, with TRBD1 identical over 11 bases. V trimming: 2 bases; J trimming: 4 bases; junction bases outside the gene matches: 11. This CDR3 is 17 amino acids long. Per germline, CDR1 SGHNT and CDR2 YYREEE (reference sequence).

This sequence joins TRBV27 and TRBJ2-1; the D gene is possibly TRBD1 (6 bases). Germline CDR1 MNHEY, CDR2 SMNVEV (reference sequence). The CDR3 spans 13 residues. V was trimmed by 6 bases and J by 9 bases, leaving 15 bases between them. The CDR3 nucleotides are TGTGCCAGCAGGCAGACAGGACGTACTGAGCAGTTCTTC. Amino acids: CASRQTGRTEQFF.

The chain links TRBV5-6 to TRBJ2-1, with D possibly matching TRBD2 (5 bases). Germline CDR1 SGHDT, CDR2 YYEEEE. Trimming left V 2 bases short and J 0 bases short, with 12 bases between. The CDR3 consists of 16 residues. The CDR3 DNA is TGTGCCAGCAGCTTCGTCACGGGGAGCTCCTACAATGAGCAGTTCTTC. Translating it yields CASSFVTGSSYNEQFF.

The chain combines TRBV6-5 with TRBJ2-1; 11 nucleotides agree with TRBD2. Germline V gene sequence: CDR1 MNHEY, CDR2 SVGAGI. Trimming removed 5 bases from V and 4 bases from J; junction bases left unmatched: 4. The CDR3 consists of 15 residues. DNA for the CDR3: TGTGCCAGCAGTCGCCTAGCGGGGGGTTACAATGAGCAGTTCTTC. Protein sequence: CASSRLAGGYNEQFF.

The sample holds one count of this clone. The V call is TRBV6-1, the J call TRBJ2-3; unclear D gene. The ends were cut back, 3 bases at V and 0 bases at J, with 13 bases in the middle. The CDR3 length is 16 residues. Germline-derived CDR1 and CDR2 are MNHNS and SASEGT. CDR3 nucleotides: TGTGCCAGCAGTGAGAGTCCGAGCCCCAGCACAGATACGCAGTATTTT. Residues: CASSESPSPSTDTQYF.

This clone occurred once. The J gene is TRBJ2-6, the V gene TRBV6-1; D unresolved. Trimming took off 2 bases at V and 4 bases at J, with 6 bases between the two ends. The germline CDR1 and CDR2 sequences are MNHNS and SASEGT. The CDR3 has 14 residues. This CDR3 is CASSEFSGANVLTF. Here the CDR3 DNA reads TGTGCCAGCAGTGAATTCTCCGGGGCCAACGTCCTGACTTTC.

V gene TRBV23-1 combines with J gene TRBJ1-2, with 7 bases lining up with TRBD1. TRBV23-1 is reported as an ORF; its role is uncertain. The CDR3 is 14 amino acids. V was clipped by 7 bases and J by 8 bases; unmatched bases: 13. This CDR3 is CASITEQGSKGYTF. The CDR3 coding sequence is TGCGCCAGCATTACCGAACAGGGGTCCAAGGGCTACACCTTC.

V gene TRBV6-5 combines with J gene TRBJ2-1; perhaps TRBD2 as D (5 bases). Germline lookup yields CDR1 MNHEY and CDR2 SVGAGI. The V gene lost 5 bases and the J gene lost 0 bases, with 11 bases spanning the gap. The CDR3 extends over 15 amino acids. CDR3 sequence (DNA): TGTGCCAGCAGTAGCGGAACCAGCTCCTACAATGAGCAGTTCTTC. Its protein product is CASSSGTSSYNEQFF.

J is TRBJ1-5 and V is TRBV19, with 7 bases matching TRBD1. The trim removed 5 bases at V and 6 bases at J, leaving 7 bases unmatched. Germline V gene lookup returns CDR1 LNHDA and CDR2 SQIVND (reference sequence). This CDR3 is built from 14 residues. The CDR3 region is CASSYRGPTQPQHF. CDR3 DNA: TGTGCCAGTAGTTACAGGGGCCCCACTCAGCCCCAGCATTTT.

This chain connects TRBV20-1 to TRBJ1-5, with D unresolved. Germline lookup yields CDR1 DFQATT and CDR2 SNEGSKA (reference sequence). The CDR3 runs to 13 residues. Trimming removed 3 bases at V and 4 bases at J, with 10 bases between. This CDR3 reads CSASGGQNQPQHF. The CDR3 DNA reads TGCAGTGCTAGTGGCGGGCAAAATCAGCCCCAGCATTTT.

This clone was found once. The chain employs TRBV7-2 and TRBJ2-1; 10 bases map to TRBD2. From germline, CDR1 is SGHTA and CDR2 FQGNSA. J gave up 9 bases and V 4 bases, and 15 bases lay outside the gene matches. This CDR3 has 17 amino acids. The CDR3 DNA is TGTGCCAGCAGCTCCCCCCTGAGCGGGAGGGCCAAAGGTGAGCAGTTCTTC. Encoded protein: CASSSPLSGRAKGEQFF.